These 7 T cell receptor beta chains were all obtained from the same sample, sequenced in a study of glioma-infiltrating T cells. The iRepertoire nested amplicon-rescue multiplex PCR amplified TCR alpha and beta CDR3s from RNA. TCRdb redid the calling of the multiplex PCR reads with MiXCR, one entry per CDR3 protein. This sample has roughly 190,000 distinct CDR3 sequences, with 30% to 40% found just once. Material: glioma tissue, nonneoplastic brain tissue, or PBMCs (not recorded which). The source of these receptors is a human donor with low-grade glioma or glioblastoma, undergoing nonglioma brain surgery, or in good health (not recorded which).

A note on this clonotype: Since a much larger clone is just one base distant, this may be a read error. The CDR3 does not close with the conserved phenylalanine or tryptophan, likely indicating a read error. The chain links TRBV7-2 to TRBJ2-7, with 8 bases identical to TRBD2. The germline V gene has CDR1 SGHTA and CDR2 FQGNSA. Trimming cost V 5 bases and J 4 bases; bases outside gene matches: 7. The CDR3 covers 14 residues. CDR3 DNA: TGTGCCAGCAGCCGGACTAGCTTCGGGTACGAGCAGTACCTC. Protein sequence: CASSRTSFGYEQYL.

This clonotype was observed at least ten times. CDR3: CASSLVGGTKPQETQYF. The CDR3 DNA reads as TGTGCCAGCAGCTTAGTTGGCGGGACAAAACCTCAAGAGACCCAGTACTTC. The rearrangement links TRBV7-2 to TRBJ2-5; D is possibly TRBD1 or TRBD2 (6 bases each). This CDR3 comprises 17 residues. Germline V gene sequence: CDR1 SGHTA, CDR2 FQGNSA. Trimming shortened V by 1 base and J by 2 bases, and 17 bases separated the two germline ends.

This rearrangement joins TRBV3-1 to TRBJ2-2; 8 bases align to TRBD2. V lost 3 bases to trimming and J lost 4 bases; unmatched junction nucleotides: 16. Per germline, CDR1 LGHDT and CDR2 YNNKEL (reference sequence). This CDR3 is built from 19 residues. The CDR3 bases are TGTGCCAGCAGCCATACCGGGACTAGTCAAAAAACGGGCACCGGGGAGCTGTTTTTT. Its protein is CASSHTGTSQKTGTGELFF.

This clonotype showed up many times. This rearrangement joins TRBV7-2 to TRBJ2-3; 8 nucleotides agree with TRBD1. This CDR3 region has 18 residues. V dropped 5 bases and J dropped 0; count of bases not matched to a gene: 13. Germline lookup yields CDR1 SGHTA and CDR2 FQGNSA. The CDR3 here is CASSNGQGNGASTDTQYF. The CDR3, as DNA: TGTGCCAGCAGCAACGGACAGGGCAACGGGGCTAGCACAGATACGCAGTATTTT.

Only a few counts were recorded for this clonotype. This sequence joins TRBV9 and TRBJ1-6; 9 nucleotides line up with TRBD1. V lost 1 base to trimming and J lost 7 bases; unmatched junction nucleotides: 3. CDR3 length: 15 residues. Germline CDR1 reads SGDLS; CDR2 reads YYNGEE. CDR3 region: CASSVSGQGNSPLHF. Here the CDR3 DNA reads TGTGCCAGCAGCGTAAGTGGACAGGGGAATTCACCCCTCCACTTT. Full variable domain (outside the CDR3, taken from reference TRBV9 and TRBJ1-6): DSGVTQTPKHLITATGQRVTLRCSPRSGDLSVYWYQQSLDQGLQFLIQYYNGEERAKGNILERFSAQQFPDLHSELNLSSLELGDSALYFCASSVSGQGNSPLHFGNGTRLTVT.

This chain connects TRBV7-8 to TRBJ2-3; TRBD2 might be the D (5 bases). The CDR3 consists of 16 residues. The germline V gene has CDR1 SGHVS and CDR2 FQNEAQ. V lost 0 bases to trimming and J lost 2 bases, with 12 bases between them. The CDR3 loop is CASSLALPSLTDTQYF. In DNA, the CDR3 is TGTGCCAGCAGCTTAGCCCTTCCTAGCCTCACAGATACGCAGTATTTT.

This clonotype occurred many times. This rearrangement joins TRBV27 to TRBJ1-1; no reliable D call. CDR3 length equals 14 residues. Trimming took 2 bases from V and 4 from J, leaving 11 bases between them. The V gene's germline CDR1 is MNHEY and CDR2 SMNVEV (reference sequence). The chain's CDR3 is CASSLAQMGTEAFF. The CDR3 DNA reads as TGTGCCAGCAGTTTAGCACAAATGGGCACTGAAGCTTTCTTT.